The 14 T cell receptor beta chains given below trace back to one sample, sequenced in a study of shared clonotypes between healthy human individuals. TCRdb's copy holds only in-frame clones and misses some; the assay was immunoSEQ multiplex PCR. This sample yields more than 550,000 clones, of which about 90% are seen a single time; roughly 36% belongs to the top ten. The sample consisted of memory CD8+ T cells from PBMCs. Subset specified: CD45RO+ cells pooled with CCR7-negative TemRA cells. The receptors shown here come from a man between 18 and 29 years old in good health. Some clones in this sample may be carry-over from other donors' samples.

The chain couples TRBV7-9 to TRBJ2-1, with D perhaps matching TRBD2 (6 bases). V was pared by 5 bases and J by 2 bases, with 13 bases between. Germline-derived CDR1 and CDR2 are SEHNR and FQNEAQ (reference sequence). The CDR3 sequence is 15 residues long. CDR3 coding DNA: TGTGCCAGCAGCCCCCGGGAGAAGGCCTACAATGAGCAGTTCTTC. The encoded protein is CASSPREKAYNEQFF.

J is TRBJ2-1 and V is TRBV4-1; possible D gene TRBD1, 5 bases. V was pared by 1 base and J by 2 bases, with 12 bases between. Germline V gene data show CDR1 as MGHRA and CDR2 as YSYEKL. This CDR3 spans 16 amino acids. The CDR3 coding sequence is TGCGCCAGCAGCCAAGCTCCAGGGCAGGCCTACAATGAGCAGTTCTTC. The encoded protein is CASSQAPGQAYNEQFF.

This clone showed up just a few times. Here the CDR3 reads CASSVPRHHLAKNIQYF. The CDR3, as DNA: TGTGCCAGCAGCGTTCCAAGACACCACCTAGCCAAAAACATTCAGTACTTC. The V gene is TRBV9, the J gene TRBJ2-4; no definite D call. The CDR3 length is 17 residues. CDR1 and CDR2 (germline): SGDLS, YYNGEE. Trimming removed 2 bases from V and 0 bases from J, with 15 bases in between.

The CDR3, as DNA: TGTGCCAGCAGCTTTTTTCCGGACGCAATCGGCACAGATACGCAGTATTTT. Its protein product is CASSFFPDAIGTDTQYF. This sequence joins TRBV7-2 and TRBJ2-3; the D is unclear. Germline loops: CDR1 SGHTA, CDR2 FQGNSA. Trimming left V 3 bases short and J 1 base short, with 17 bases between. The CDR3 runs 17 residues. The variable domain in full, with the rest retrieved from reference TRBV7-2 and TRBJ2-3, is GAGVSQSPSNKVTEKGKDVELRCDPISGHTALYWYRQSLGQGLEFLIYFQGNSAPDKSGLPSDRFSAERTGGSVSTLTIQRTQQEDSAVYLCASSFFPDAIGTDTQYFGPGTRLTVL.

The rearrangement uses TRBV7-9 and TRBJ1-1; D gene unclear. V dropped 3 bases and J dropped 3 bases, with 11 bases sitting between them. The CDR3 length is 14 residues. Germline CDR1 is SEHNR and CDR2 is FQNEAQ (reference sequence). CDR3 nucleotide sequence: TGTGCCAGCAGCTTCGGGCAGTCTCACACTGAAGCTTTCTTT. Protein: CASSFGQSHTEAFF.

The chain joins TRBV27 to TRBJ1-3; D gene uncertain. The CDR3 length is 15 residues. Germline V lookup: CDR1 MNHEY, CDR2 SMNVEV (reference sequence). Deletions cut 5 bases from V and 4 bases from J, with 15 bases between. The CDR3 loop is CASSPYRTVGNTIYF. For the CDR3, the DNA is TGTGCCAGCAGTCCATACCGGACGGTAGGAAACACCATATATTTT.

This clone was recorded only once. This sequence joins TRBV19 and TRBJ2-3; 8 nucleotides line up with TRBD2. The CDR3 totals 15 residues. With 5 bases clipped from V and 6 bases from J, the junction kept 10 bases outside the gene matches. Looked up from germline, CDR1 is LNHDA and CDR2 is SQIVND (reference sequence). The CDR3: CASSPDRGGLDTQYF. The CDR3 DNA reads TGTGCCAGTAGTCCCGACCGGGGGGGTTTGGATACGCAGTATTTT. Supplemented by reference TRBV19 and TRBJ2-3, the full variable domain reads DGGITQSPKYLFRKEGQNVTLSCEQNLNHDAMYWYRQDPGQGLRLIYYSQIVNDFQKGDIAEGYSVSREKKESFPLTVTSAQKNPTAFYLCASSPDRGGLDTQYFGPGTRLTVL.

The chain employs TRBV19 and TRBJ2-3; TRBD1 agrees at 9 bases. Germline CDR1 LNHDA, CDR2 SQIVND (reference sequence). This CDR3 spans 17 amino acids. V trimming: 4 bases; J trimming: 1 base; junction bases outside the gene matches: 9. The DNA of the CDR3 is TGTGCCAGTAGTAACCCGGGACAGGGACCCCGCACAGATACGCAGTATTTT. Its translation is CASSNPGQGPRTDTQYF.

The chain has TRBV28 and TRBJ2-2; D might be TRBD1 (6 bases). The CDR3 is made up of 14 amino acids. V gave up 6 bases and J gave up 1 base, with 9 bases separating them. Germline V gene lookup returns CDR1 MDHEN and CDR2 SYDVKM. The CDR3 DNA is TGTGCCAGCAGACCGGGACAGAACACCGGGGAGCTGTTTTTT. Translated, it gives CASRPGQNTGELFF. Combining the CDR3 with reference TRBV28 and TRBJ2-2 gives the whole variable domain DVKVTQSSRYLVKRTGEKVFLECVQDMDHENMFWYRQDPGLGLRLIYFSYDVKMKEKGDIPEGYSVSREKKERFSLILESASTNQTSMYLCASRPGQNTGELFFGEGSRLTVL.

J is TRBJ2-5 and V is TRBV15; D not certain. The CDR3 has 13 residues. Germline V gene lookup returns CDR1 LNHNV and CDR2 YYDKDF (reference sequence). Trimming stripped 5 bases from V and 2 bases from J, with 9 bases between. The CDR3 coding sequence is TGTGCCACCAGCGAGGACCTGCAAGAGACCCAGTACTTC. Its protein product is CATSEDLQETQYF.

About this clone: Distinct nucleotide sequences in the sample also encode this CDR3. This sequence joins TRBV7-9 and TRBJ2-7, with D unresolved. Germline CDR1 SEHNR, CDR2 FQNEAQ (reference sequence). The CDR3 consists of 12 residues. Trimming took 4 bases from V and 3 from J, leaving 7 bases between them. CDR3 residues: CASSSNNYEQYF. In DNA form, the CDR3 reads TGTGCCAGCAGCTCTAACAACTACGAGCAGTACTTC.

The sample holds one count of this clone. The chain carries TRBV28 and TRBJ1-6; D is undetermined. Germline CDR1 is MDHEN and CDR2 is SYDVKM. Trimming removed 5 bases at V and 10 bases at J, with 12 bases between. The CDR3 consists of 13 residues. CDR3 in DNA: TGTGCCAGCAGTATCACGGGTGGGTCACCCCTCCACTTT. Its protein is CASSITGGSPLHF.

The chain carries TRBV6-1 and TRBJ2-2, with D unclear. V lost 3 bases and J 1 base, leaving 15 bases between the germline ends. The CDR3 covers 17 residues. CDR1 MNHNS and CDR2 SASEGT come from the germline V gene. CDR3 residues: CASSDLTWAENTGELFF. CDR3 nucleotide sequence: TGTGCCAGCAGTGACCTCACGTGGGCGGAGAACACCGGGGAGCTGTTTTTT.

This chain links TRBV11-1 with TRBJ2-1; 12 bases match TRBD2. CDR3 length equals 16 residues. The trim removed 5 bases at V and 2 bases at J, leaving 4 bases unmatched. Per germline, CDR1 SGHAT and CDR2 FQDESV (reference sequence). This CDR3 reads CASSETSGGTYNEQFF. The CDR3 nucleotides are TGTGCCAGCAGCGAGACTAGCGGGGGCACCTACAATGAGCAGTTCTTC.